This is a list of T cell receptor beta chains from one sample in a study of blood T cells in healthy people across ages. TCRdb used MiXCR to reprocess the 5' RACE reads, holding one entry per CDR3 protein. The table has 790,000 or so distinct CDR3 sequences, 45% to 70% seen once. The sequencing input was blood. These receptors were obtained from a man aged 40-50 years in good health. The CDR3 runs from the conserved cysteine through the conserved F or W. The order of the fields is V gene, D gene, J gene, clone size, CDR3 protein, CDR3 DNA. A D gene is named only where the DNA matches it firmly. Rows give clone size only sometimes, using once, few, many, or a class for an expanded clone.

V gene: TRBV6-5
D gene: .
J gene: TRBJ2-1
clone size: .
CDR3 protein: CASSMGVSYNEQFF
CDR3 DNA: TGTGCCAGCAGTATGGGAGTCTCCTACAATGAGCAGTTCTTC

V gene: TRBV5-1
D gene: .
J gene: TRBJ1-2
clone size: few
CDR3 protein: CASSLERGNYGYTF
CDR3 DNA: TGCGCCAGCAGCCTTGAACGGGGGAACTATGGCTACACCTTC

V gene: TRBV2
D gene: .
J gene: TRBJ2-6
clone size: .
CDR3 protein: CASSIDRAAGANVLTF
CDR3 DNA: TGTGCCAGCAGTATTGACAGAGCCGCTGGGGCCAACGTCCTGACTTTC

V gene: TRBV29-1
D gene: .
J gene: TRBJ1-1
clone size: .
CDR3 protein: CSGSEGGDTEAFF
CDR3 DNA: TGCAGCGGGAGTGAAGGAGGTGACACTGAAGCTTTCTTT

V gene: TRBV24-1
D gene: .
J gene: TRBJ1-5
clone size: few
CDR3 protein: CATSGPGRQPQHF
CDR3 DNA: TGTGCCACCAGTGGACCGGGGAGGCAGCCCCAGCATTTT

V gene: TRBV6-5
D gene: .
J gene: TRBJ1-6
clone size: few
CDR3 protein: CASMVRGGSPLHF
CDR3 DNA: TGTGCCAGCATGGTCAGAGGTGGTTCACCCCTCCACTTT

V gene: TRBV29-1
D gene: .
J gene: TRBJ1-2
clone size: few
CDR3 protein: CSVEDPGDYGYTF
CDR3 DNA: TGCAGCGTTGAAGATCCCGGGGACTATGGCTACACCTTC

V gene: TRBV7-2
D gene: .
J gene: TRBJ2-5
clone size: .
CDR3 protein: CASSFHGTPQETQYF
CDR3 DNA: TGTGCCAGCAGCTTTCACGGGACTCCTCAAGAGACCCAGTACTTC

V gene: TRBV12-3/TRBV12-4
D gene: TRBD2
J gene: TRBJ2-1
clone size: once
CDR3 protein: CASRLSGRHYDEQFF
CDR3 DNA: TGTGCCAGCAGGCTTAGCGGGCGACACTACGATGAGCAGTTCTTC

V gene: TRBV5-1
D gene: TRBD1
J gene: TRBJ2-5
clone size: .
CDR3 protein: CASSLTGDVETQYF
CDR3 DNA: TGCGCCAGCAGCCTCACAGGGGACGTCGAGACCCAGTACTTC

V gene: TRBV29-1
D gene: .
J gene: TRBJ2-5
clone size: many
CDR3 protein: CSVDGRVGGWETQYF
CDR3 DNA: TGCAGCGTTGACGGGAGGGTAGGGGGCTGGGAGACCCAGTACTTC

V gene: TRBV20-1
D gene: .
J gene: TRBJ2-5
clone size: .
CDR3 protein: CSAPRAGAPQETQYF
CDR3 DNA: TGCAGTGCTCCACGGGCGGGTGCCCCCCAAGAGACCCAGTACTTC

V gene: TRBV27
D gene: .
J gene: TRBJ2-1
clone size: .
CDR3 protein: CASKEKPYNEQFF
CDR3 DNA: TGTGCCAGTAAAGAGAAGCCATACAATGAGCAGTTCTTC

V gene: TRBV7-2
D gene: .
J gene: TRBJ1-2
clone size: .
CDR3 protein: CASSRAFGRGASDNYGYTF
CDR3 DNA: TGTGCCAGCAGCCGAGCCTTCGGGCGGGGCGCTTCTGATAACTATGGCTACACCTTC

V gene: TRBV2
D gene: .
J gene: TRBJ2-7
clone size: .
CDR3 protein: CASSEFLEQYF
CDR3 DNA: TGTGCCAGCAGTGAATTTTTGGAGCAGTACTTC

V gene: TRBV6-1
D gene: .
J gene: TRBJ1-2
clone size: .
CDR3 protein: CATTGLAPYGYTF
CDR3 DNA: TGTGCTACAACGGGGCTAGCTCCCTATGGCTACACCTTC

V gene: TRBV5-6
D gene: .
J gene: TRBJ2-7
clone size: few
CDR3 protein: CASSSTGRGYEQYF
CDR3 DNA: TGTGCCAGCAGCTCCACCGGCAGGGGTTACGAGCAGTACTTC

V gene: TRBV12-3/TRBV12-4
D gene: TRBD2
J gene: TRBJ2-2
clone size: .
CDR3 protein: CASRSGRVTGELFF
CDR3 DNA: TGTGCCAGCAGAAGCGGGAGAGTGACCGGGGAGCTGTTTTTT

V gene: TRBV11-1
D gene: TRBD2
J gene: TRBJ2-5
clone size: .
CDR3 protein: CASSLATSGNNEQYF
CDR3 DNA: TGTGCCAGCAGCTTAGCAACTAGCGGGAACAATGAGCAGTACTTC

V gene: TRBV27
D gene: .
J gene: TRBJ1-1
clone size: .
CDR3 protein: CASSDTPGAVNTEAFF
CDR3 DNA: TGTGCCAGCAGCGACACCCCCGGTGCGGTCAACACTGAAGCTTTCTTT

V gene: TRBV7-2
D gene: .
J gene: TRBJ1-1
clone size: few
CDR3 protein: CASSPFGHRMNTEAFF
CDR3 DNA: TGTGCCAGCAGCCCCTTCGGTCACAGAATGAACACTGAAGCTTTCTTT

V gene: TRBV20-1
D gene: .
J gene: TRBJ1-2
clone size: .
CDR3 protein: CSARVRVEEYGYTF
CDR3 DNA: TGCAGTGCTAGAGTACGGGTGGAAGAGTATGGCTACACCTTC

V gene: TRBV7-2
D gene: TRBD2
J gene: TRBJ2-1
clone size: .
CDR3 protein: CASSLWGRAGVDEQFF
CDR3 DNA: TGTGCCAGCAGCTTATGGGGACGAGCGGGAGTCGATGAGCAGTTCTTC

V gene: TRBV2
D gene: TRBD1
J gene: TRBJ1-2
clone size: .
CDR3 protein: CASSTKQGAPDGYTF
CDR3 DNA: TGTGCCAGCAGCACAAAACAGGGGGCCCCGGATGGCTACACCTTC

V gene: TRBV9
D gene: .
J gene: TRBJ2-7
clone size: few
CDR3 protein: CASSAHEGLRYEQYF
CDR3 DNA: TGTGCCAGCAGCGCCCATGAGGGGTTACGATACGAGCAGTACTTC

V gene: TRBV20-1
D gene: .
J gene: TRBJ1-5
clone size: .
CDR3 protein: CSASEKGGPTLNQPQHF
CDR3 DNA: TGCAGTGCTAGCGAAAAGGGGGGGCCTACCCTTAATCAGCCCCAGCATTTT

V gene: TRBV6-5
D gene: .
J gene: TRBJ1-6
clone size: .
CDR3 protein: CASRFGQPVNSPLHF
CDR3 DNA: TGTGCCAGCAGATTTGGACAGCCAGTGAATTCACCCCTCCACTTT

V gene: TRBV20-1
D gene: .
J gene: TRBJ2-3
clone size: once
CDR3 protein: CSAFSARTDTQYF
CDR3 DNA: TGCAGTGCTTTTAGCGCGAGAACAGATACGCAGTATTTT

V gene: TRBV24-1
D gene: .
J gene: TRBJ1-2
clone size: once
CDR3 protein: CATSDSYQEEDYGYTF
CDR3 DNA: TGTGCCACCAGTGATTCGTACCAGGAGGAGGACTATGGCTACACCTTC